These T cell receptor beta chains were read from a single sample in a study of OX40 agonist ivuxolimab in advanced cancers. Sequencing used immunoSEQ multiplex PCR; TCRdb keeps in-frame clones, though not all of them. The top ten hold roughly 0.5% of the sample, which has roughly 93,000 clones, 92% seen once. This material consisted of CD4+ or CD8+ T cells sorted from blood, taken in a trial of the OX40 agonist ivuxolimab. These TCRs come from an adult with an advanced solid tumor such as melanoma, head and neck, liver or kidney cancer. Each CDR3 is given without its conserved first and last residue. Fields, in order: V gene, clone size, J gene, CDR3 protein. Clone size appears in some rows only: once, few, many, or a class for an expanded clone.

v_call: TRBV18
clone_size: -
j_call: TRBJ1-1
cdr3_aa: ASAPGQDTEAF

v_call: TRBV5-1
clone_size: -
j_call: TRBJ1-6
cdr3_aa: ASSLVDSSSYNSPLH

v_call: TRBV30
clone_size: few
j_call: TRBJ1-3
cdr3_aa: AWGRRDSGNTIY

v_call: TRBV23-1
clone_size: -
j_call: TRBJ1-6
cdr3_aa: ASSHLRDWRDSPLH

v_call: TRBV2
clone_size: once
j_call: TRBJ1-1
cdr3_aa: ASRGEYRAF

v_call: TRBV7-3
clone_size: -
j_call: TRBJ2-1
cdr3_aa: ASSRDGLAGNEQF

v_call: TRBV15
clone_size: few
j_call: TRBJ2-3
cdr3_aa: ATSRVGLAEGRDTQY

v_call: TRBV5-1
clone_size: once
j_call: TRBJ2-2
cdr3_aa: ASSPLAGDNTGELF

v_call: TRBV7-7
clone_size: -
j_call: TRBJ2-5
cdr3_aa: ASSKDSGQETQY

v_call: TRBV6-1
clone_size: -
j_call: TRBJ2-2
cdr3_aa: ASSEDRGRTGELF

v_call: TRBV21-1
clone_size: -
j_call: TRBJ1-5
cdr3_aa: ASSHVQRENQPQH

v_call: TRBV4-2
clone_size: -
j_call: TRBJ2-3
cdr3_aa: ASSQGAFAGGGTDTQY

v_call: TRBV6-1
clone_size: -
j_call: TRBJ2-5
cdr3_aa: ASSASTGTGETQY

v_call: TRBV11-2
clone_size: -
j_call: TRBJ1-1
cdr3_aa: ASSSTGSLTEAF

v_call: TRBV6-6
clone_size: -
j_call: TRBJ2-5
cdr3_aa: ASSQQAGGRETQY

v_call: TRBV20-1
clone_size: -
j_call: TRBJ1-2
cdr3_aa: SAEGGNGYT

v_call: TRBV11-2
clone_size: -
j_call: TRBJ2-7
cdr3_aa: ASSSGLAAEEQY

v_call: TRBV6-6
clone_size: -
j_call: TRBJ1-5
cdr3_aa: ASSLDGNQPQH